The present entry profiles one T cell receptor beta chain with its context. Its target antigen remains unknown. Base qualities are not provided; no much larger clone lies one nucleotide away. Whole blood was collected in K2EDTA tubes by collaborating institutions according to the institutions' own protocols. Collaborator samples were shipped for TCRbeta analysis as frozen whole blood, isolated PBMCs, or DNA extracted from either sample type. The entry originates in a study of blood T cell repertoires in COVID-19 (dated by TCRdb to 2018 to 2020). Context from the whole study: The collaborator samples originated in the United States, Italy and Spain and spanned the acute and convalescent phases of COVID-19. The samples were drawn from the first 160 participants of the ongoing ImmuneRACE study and from over a thousand subjects provided by 6 global collaborators. A de-identified subject ID, COVID-19 status, age in years and sex were almost always included in the sample metadata. The prospective study material was composed of cDNA or gDNA derived from T cells, B-cell-depleted T cells, or PBMCs. Where available, HLA class I and class II types were obtained from metadata supplied by the sample provider rather than from assay-based typing. The repertoires were released in a freely available public database meant as a resource for research on the immune response to SARS-CoV-2. Deeply sampled blood TCRbeta repertoires from subjects exposed to, actively infected with, or recovered from COVID-19 were included in the dataset.

The immunoSEQ Assay, a bias-controlled multiplex PCR, was used to amplify TCRbeta CDR3 regions from genomic DNA. Concerning the study's data processing: Within the assay, amplification of reference gene primers was used to estimate how many nucleated cells each sample contained. To quantify the absolute abundance of each unique TCRbeta CDR3 rearrangement, sequence reads were collapsed and filtered. For each sample, productive Simpson clonality was calculated as the square root of Simpson's diversity index over productive rearrangements. TCRdb limited this immuneACCESS table to in-frame rearrangements with V and J called. A share of clones is missing; checked studies link under half to unresolved V genes, and the rest is unexplained. V, J and clone size are those of that table, while D and trimming were read from the DNA. Here the sample has 150,000 or so clones; 88% occur a single time. The top ten clonotypes cover 2.3% of the sample.

V was cut back by 5 bases and J by 10 bases, leaving a gap of 20 bases between them. CDR1 and CDR2 (SEHNR, FQNEAQ) derive from the germline V gene (reference sequence). The CDR3 numbers 14 residues from cysteine through phenylalanine. The sequence is cut down to CDR3 DNA, 42 bases in frame from base 1. Points the paper makes about the study in general: The quantity of clinical and demographic metadata differed by source and by participant and was supplied without curation.

This TCR was sampled from a human donor in a cohort sampled during active COVID-19. The sample taken for sequencing was peripheral blood. This chain is built from TRBV7-9 and TRBJ1-1, and TRBD1 may be the D gene, going by 6 matching bases. The nucleotide sequence is TGTGCCAGCAGCCCCTTAGGCAGGGGAAGAGGAGCTTTCTTT. Translated, this is CASSPLGRGRGAFF.